The TCR beta chain under discussion was sequenced for a study of blood T cell repertoires in COVID-19. Study context: The samples span acute and convalescent COVID-19 from the United States, Italy and Spain. The cDNA or gDNA used as material had been derived from T cells, B-cell-depleted T cells, or PBMCs.

The authors' processing: Nucleated cell number was recorded as an estimate derived from reference gene primer amplification. Assay used: immunoSEQ multiplex PCR; TCRdb lists only in-frame clones, some missing. V and J calls and clone size are given by that table; D and trimming were obtained from the DNA. Seen here are around 70,000 clones, roughly 75% observed once, and the top ten hold around 9.7%. This clonotype was obtained from a human donor in a cohort sampled during active COVID-19. Sample: peripheral blood.

Here the CDR3 reads CASSLAAGGSYEQYF. In DNA form, the CDR3 reads TGCGCCAGCAGCTTGGCAGCGGGAGGCTCCTACGAGCAGTACTTC. This chain links TRBV5-1 with TRBJ2-7; 9 positions agree with TRBD2. Germline CDR1 reads SGHRS; CDR2 reads YFSETQ. The J segment lost 0 bases and the V segment lost 0 bases, leaving 1 base of the junction unmatched. The CDR3 totals 15 residues.